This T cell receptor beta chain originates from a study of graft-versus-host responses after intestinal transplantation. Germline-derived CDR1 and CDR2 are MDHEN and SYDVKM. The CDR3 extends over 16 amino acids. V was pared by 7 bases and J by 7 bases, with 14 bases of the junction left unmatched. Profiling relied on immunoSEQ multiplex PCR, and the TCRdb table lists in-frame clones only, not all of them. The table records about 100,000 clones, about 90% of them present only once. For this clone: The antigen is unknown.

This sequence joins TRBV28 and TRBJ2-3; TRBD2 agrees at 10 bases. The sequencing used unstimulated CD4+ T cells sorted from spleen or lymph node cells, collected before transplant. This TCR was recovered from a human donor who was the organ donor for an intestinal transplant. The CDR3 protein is CASTRAGGAKGNTQYF. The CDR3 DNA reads TGTGCCAGCACCCGAGCGGGGGGGGCAAAGGGAAATACGCAGTATTTT. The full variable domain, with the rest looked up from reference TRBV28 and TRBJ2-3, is DVKVTQSSRYLVKRTGEKVFLECVQDMDHENMFWYRQDPGLGLRLIYFSYDVKMKEKGDIPEGYSVSREKKERFSLILESASTNQTSMYLCASTRAGGAKGNTQYFGPGTRLTVL.